The entry below gives a single T cell receptor beta chain sequence along with its context. Data came from immunoSEQ multiplex PCR; TCRdb stores just in-frame clones and leaves some out. Among some 83,000 clones listed, roughly nine tenths were seen once. This entry belongs to a study of technical replicates of blood from several donors. This receptor was taken from a human donor in good health. Sequencing input: T cells isolated from PBMCs.

Here the CDR3 reads CASSSGPRGEKLFF. In nucleotides, the CDR3 is TGTGCCAGCAGCTCCGGACCCCGGGGTGAAAAACTGTTTTTT. This chain uses TRBV11-2 with TRBJ1-4; unclear D gene. Germline CDR1 and CDR2: SGHAT and FQNNGV. The CDR3 is 14 amino acids. Trimming took off 4 bases at V and 7 bases at J, with 13 bases between the two ends.